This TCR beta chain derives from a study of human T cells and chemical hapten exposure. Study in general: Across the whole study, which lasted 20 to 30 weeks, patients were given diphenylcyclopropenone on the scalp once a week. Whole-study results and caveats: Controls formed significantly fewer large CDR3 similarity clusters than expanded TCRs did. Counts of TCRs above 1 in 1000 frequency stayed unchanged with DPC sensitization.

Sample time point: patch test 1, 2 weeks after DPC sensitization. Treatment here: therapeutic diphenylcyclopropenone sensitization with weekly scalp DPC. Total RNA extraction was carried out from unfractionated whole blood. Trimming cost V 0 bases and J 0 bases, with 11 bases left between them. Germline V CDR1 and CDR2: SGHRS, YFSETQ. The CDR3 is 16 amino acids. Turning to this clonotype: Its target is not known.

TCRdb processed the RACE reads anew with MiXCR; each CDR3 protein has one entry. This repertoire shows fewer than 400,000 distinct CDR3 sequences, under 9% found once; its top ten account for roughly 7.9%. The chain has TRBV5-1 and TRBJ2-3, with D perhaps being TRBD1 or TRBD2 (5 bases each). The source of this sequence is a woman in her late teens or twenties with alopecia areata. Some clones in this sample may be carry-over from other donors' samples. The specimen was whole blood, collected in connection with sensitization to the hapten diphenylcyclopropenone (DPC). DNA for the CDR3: TGCGCCAGCAGCTTGGGGGGGTCCACTAGCACAGATACGCAGTATTTT. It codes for CASSLGGSTSTDTQYF. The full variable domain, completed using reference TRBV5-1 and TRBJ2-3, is KAGVTQTPRYLIKTRGQQVTLSCSPISGHRSVSWYQQTPGQGLQFLFEYFSETQRNKGNFPGRFSGRQFSNSRSEMNVSTLELGDSALYLCASSLGGSTSTDTQYFGPGTRLTVL.